Each of the 14 T cell receptor beta chains below was sequenced from the same sample in a study of CD8 T cells in Susac syndrome. RNA totalling about 0.5 to 1 ug underwent reverse transcription with random hexamers. Using its own MiXCR run on the immunoSEQ multiplex PCR reads, TCRdb lists one record per CDR3 protein. The sample carries almost 450,000 distinct CDR3 sequences, approximately 85% recorded once. Sequencing used CD8+ T cells from PBMCs. The receptors were sampled from a human donor with multiple sclerosis.

This clonotype has more than one count but fewer than ten. The V call is TRBV6-2 or TRBV6-3, the J call TRBJ2-2; TRBD1 matches at 7 bases. Trimming removed 4 bases from V and 3 bases from J; junction bases left unmatched: 2. This CDR3 region has 14 residues. CDR1 is MNHEY and CDR2 is SVGEGT in the germline V gene. The CDR3: CASSSGQDTGELFF. The CDR3, as DNA: TGTGCCAGCAGTTCTGGACAGGACACCGGGGAGCTGTTTTTT.

This clonotype occurred a few times. The CDR3 bases are TGTGCCAGCAGCCAACAGGGATTCACTGAAGCTTTCTTT. This encodes CASSQQGFTEAFF. V is TRBV11-1 and J is TRBJ1-1; possible D gene TRBD1, 6 bases. CDR3 length: 13 residues. V was pared by 5 bases and J by 4 bases, with 11 bases between. Germline values: CDR1 SGHAT, CDR2 FQDESV (reference sequence).

This sequence joins TRBV19 and TRBJ2-1; TRBD2 matches at 7 bases. Germline V gene lookup returns CDR1 LNHDA and CDR2 SQIVND (reference sequence). The CDR3 runs 15 residues. J gave up 3 bases and V 5 bases, and 7 bases lay outside the gene matches. Here the CDR3 reads CASSPGLEHYNEQFF. Here the CDR3 DNA reads TGTGCCAGTAGTCCAGGACTAGAACACTACAATGAGCAGTTCTTC.

The chain links TRBV9 to TRBJ2-3; weak D call: TRBD1 (6 bases). The CDR3 totals 17 residues. Germline assignment: CDR1 SGDLS and CDR2 YYNGEE. Deletions cut 2 bases from V and 2 bases from J, with 18 bases between. The CDR3 region has the DNA TGTGCCAGCAGCGTCGACACAGGGTTACTCCACACAGATACGCAGTATTTT. Translation gives CASSVDTGLLHTDTQYF.

This clonotype occurred once. The chain couples TRBV4-1 to TRBJ1-1; D unclear. The CDR3 extends over 13 amino acids. Between the trimmed V and J ends, which lost 6 bases and 0 bases, there was a span of 8 bases. CDR1 MGHRA and CDR2 YSYEKL come from the germline V gene. CDR3 nucleotides: TGCGCCAGCAGACCTACTGTGAACACTGAAGCTTTCTTT. It is translated as CASRPTVNTEAFF.

The chain combines TRBV5-4 with TRBJ2-1, with TRBD2 identical over 10 bases. The V gene end was trimmed by 0 bases and the J gene end by 3 bases; junction bases not matched to a gene: 3. The CDR3 contains 16 residues. Germline values: CDR1 SGHNT, CDR2 YYREEE (reference sequence). The CDR3 protein is CASSLVLAGDYNEQFF. The CDR3 region has the DNA TGTGCCAGCAGCTTGGTGCTAGCGGGAGACTACAATGAGCAGTTCTTC.

The CDR3 nucleotides are TGTGCCAGCAGCTACTTAGCGGGAGGGCATTTCAATGAGCAGTTCTTC. Translated: CASSYLAGGHFNEQFF. V usage is TRBV3-1 and J usage is TRBJ2-1, with TRBD2 matching 11 bases. The CDR3 runs 16 residues. With 5 bases clipped from V and 6 bases from J, the junction kept 9 bases outside the gene matches. CDR1 and CDR2 (germline): LGHDT, YNNKEL (reference sequence).

The table lists this clonotype with a count of one. This sequence joins TRBV6-9 and TRBJ1-5, with 7 bases lining up with TRBD1. This CDR3 is 15 amino acids long. The V gene end was trimmed by 8 bases and the J gene end by 4 bases; junction bases not matched to a gene: 11. The germline gives CDR1 MNHGY, CDR2 SVAAGI. CDR3 sequence: CASVEGPGGNQPQHF. CDR3 DNA sequence: TGTGCCAGCGTAGAGGGTCCAGGGGGAAATCAGCCCCAGCATTTT.

The chain couples TRBV6-1 to TRBJ1-2, with 12 bases fitting TRBD1. The V and J ends lost 5 bases and 1 base, in that order; junction bases with no gene match: 5. The length of the CDR3 is 16 residues. Germline V gene data show CDR1 as MNHNS and CDR2 as SASEGT. As DNA, the CDR3 is TGTGCCAGCAGTCCGGGACAGGGGGCTATTAACTATGGCTACACCTTC. This encodes CASSPGQGAINYGYTF.

V usage is TRBV28 and J usage is TRBJ2-6; D remains unclear. V lost 6 bases and J 0 bases, leaving 15 bases between the germline ends. Looked up from germline, CDR1 is MDHEN and CDR2 is SYDVKM. The CDR3 totals 17 residues. The CDR3 protein is CASSSYYISSGANVLTF. CDR3 sequence (DNA): TGTGCCAGCAGCTCGTACTACATTAGCTCTGGGGCCAACGTCCTGACTTTC.

This clonotype is a singleton in its sample. The chain has TRBV5-4 and TRBJ2-7; 7 bases agree with TRBD2. CDR3 length: 14 residues. J gave up 7 bases and V 4 bases, and 11 bases lay outside the gene matches. CDR1 SGHNT and CDR2 YYREEE come from the germline V gene (reference sequence). CDR3 DNA sequence: TGTGCCAGCAGCCCGGGAAGCGGGGCATTGGAGCAGTACTTC. Translating it yields CASSPGSGALEQYF.

This clonotype was recorded only once. This chain links TRBV20-1 with TRBJ1-1; maybe TRBD1 (5 bases). The CDR3 sequence is 14 residues long. V lost 0 bases to trimming and J lost 8 bases, with 16 bases between them. Germline-derived CDR1 and CDR2 are DFQATT and SNEGSKA (reference sequence). The DNA for the CDR3 is TGCAGTGCTAGAGATGGGGCGGCGGTTGAGGAAGCTTTCTTT. Translating gives CSARDGAAVEEAFF.

V is TRBV3-1 and J is TRBJ2-3, with D perhaps being TRBD1 or TRBD2 (6 bases each). The CDR3 length is 16 residues. Trimming removed 4 bases at V and 1 base at J, with 15 bases between. Germline V lookup: CDR1 LGHDT, CDR2 YNNKEL (reference sequence). The CDR3 bases are TGTGCCAGCAGCCCCGCAGGGGAGGAAGGCACAGATACGCAGTATTTT. It specifies CASSPAGEEGTDTQYF.

This clonotype was counted between two and nine times. The chain has TRBV7-9 and TRBJ1-6; 7 bases are shared with TRBD1. Unmatched junction bases numbered 7, after V lost 5 bases and J lost 6 bases. The CDR3 contains 15 residues. Germline values: CDR1 SEHNR, CDR2 FQNEAQ (reference sequence). CDR3 in amino acids: CASSAPGQSNSPLHF. The DNA of the CDR3 is TGTGCCAGCAGCGCTCCGGGACAGTCTAATTCACCCCTCCACTTT. Full variable domain (remainder filled in from reference TRBV7-9 and TRBJ1-6): DTGVSQNPRHKITKRGQNVTFRCDPISEHNRLYWYRQTLGQGPEFLTYFQNEAQLEKSRLLSDRFSAERPKGSFSTLEIQRTEQGDSAMYLCASSAPGQSNSPLHFGNGTRLTVT.